This T cell receptor (beta chain) originates from a study of blood T cells in healthy people across ages. In the case of this clonotype: The CDR3 carries no conserved terminal phenylalanine or tryptophan, so it likely arises from a read error.

V shed 1 base and J shed 0 bases, with 7 bases lying between them. Germline V gene lookup returns CDR1 LGHNA and CDR2 YSLEER. The CDR3 sequence is 16 residues long. Primers used in a second PCR of about 6 to 11 cycles were a sample-barcoded 5' primer and a J-beta primer mix. TCRdb ran MiXCR on the 5' RACE reads and lists one entry per CDR3 protein. The data contain 650,000 or so distinct CDR3 sequences, roughly half of them singletons. The clonotype was recovered from a woman older than 75 in good health. This rearrangement joins TRBV4-3 to TRBJ2-6; D is unresolved. Sequenced: blood. As DNA, the CDR3 is TGCGCCAGCAGCCAAGTGGTAGGCTCTGGGGCCAACGTCCTGACTTCC. Protein: CASSQVVGSGANVLTS.